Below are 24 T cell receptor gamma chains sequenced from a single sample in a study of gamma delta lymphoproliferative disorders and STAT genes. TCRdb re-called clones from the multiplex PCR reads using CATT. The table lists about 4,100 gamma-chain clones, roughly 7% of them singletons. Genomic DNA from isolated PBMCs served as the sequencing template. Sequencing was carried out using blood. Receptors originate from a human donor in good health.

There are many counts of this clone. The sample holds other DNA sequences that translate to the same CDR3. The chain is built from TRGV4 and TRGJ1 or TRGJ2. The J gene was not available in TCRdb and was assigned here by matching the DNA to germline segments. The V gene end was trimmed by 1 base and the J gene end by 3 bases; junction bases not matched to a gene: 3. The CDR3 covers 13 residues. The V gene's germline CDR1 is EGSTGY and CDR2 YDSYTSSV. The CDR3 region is CATWDGLYYKKLF. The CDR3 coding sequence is TGTGCCACCTGGGATGGTCTTTATTATAAGAAACTCTTT.

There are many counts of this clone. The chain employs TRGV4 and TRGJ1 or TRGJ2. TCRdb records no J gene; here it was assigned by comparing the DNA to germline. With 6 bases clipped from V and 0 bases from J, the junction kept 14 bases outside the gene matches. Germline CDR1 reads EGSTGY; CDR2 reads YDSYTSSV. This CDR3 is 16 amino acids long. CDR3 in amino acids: CATWLKIFPNYYKKLF. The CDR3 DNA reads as TGTGCCACCTGGCTAAAAATCTTTCCGAATTATTATAAGAAACTCTTT.

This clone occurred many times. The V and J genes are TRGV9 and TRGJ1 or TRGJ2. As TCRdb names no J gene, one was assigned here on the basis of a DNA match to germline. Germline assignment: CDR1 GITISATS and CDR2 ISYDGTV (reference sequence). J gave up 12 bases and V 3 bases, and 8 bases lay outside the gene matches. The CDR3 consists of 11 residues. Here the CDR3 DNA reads TGTGCCTTGTGGGAGCGGGGGGGGAAACTCTTT. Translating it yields CALWERGGKLF.

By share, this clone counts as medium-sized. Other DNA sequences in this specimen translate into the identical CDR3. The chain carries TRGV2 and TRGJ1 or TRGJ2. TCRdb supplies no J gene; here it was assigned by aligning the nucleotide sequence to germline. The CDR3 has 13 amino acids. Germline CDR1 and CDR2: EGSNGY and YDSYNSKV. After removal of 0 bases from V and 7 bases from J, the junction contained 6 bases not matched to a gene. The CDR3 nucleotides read TGTGCCACCTGGGACGGGCCCGGGTATAAGAAACTCTTT. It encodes CATWDGPGYKKLF.

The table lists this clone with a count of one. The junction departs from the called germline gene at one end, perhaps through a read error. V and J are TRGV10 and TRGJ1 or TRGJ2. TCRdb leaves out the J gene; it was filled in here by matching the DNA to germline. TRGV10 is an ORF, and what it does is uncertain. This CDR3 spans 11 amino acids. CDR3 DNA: TGCGCGGGATTTCCGAAGTATAAGAAACTCTTT. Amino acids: CAGFPKYKKLF.

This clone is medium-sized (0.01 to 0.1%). CDR3 sequence: CATWKYSNYYKKLF. In DNA form, the CDR3 reads TGTGCCACCTGGAAGTATTCGAATTATTATAAGAAACTCTTT. The chain is built from TRGV4 and TRGJ1 or TRGJ2. Matching the DNA to germline supplied the J gene, which TCRdb does not give. Germline V gives CDR1 EGSTGY, CDR2 YDSYTSSV. V lost 6 bases, J lost 0 bases, and 8 bases stayed unmatched. The CDR3 extends over 14 amino acids.

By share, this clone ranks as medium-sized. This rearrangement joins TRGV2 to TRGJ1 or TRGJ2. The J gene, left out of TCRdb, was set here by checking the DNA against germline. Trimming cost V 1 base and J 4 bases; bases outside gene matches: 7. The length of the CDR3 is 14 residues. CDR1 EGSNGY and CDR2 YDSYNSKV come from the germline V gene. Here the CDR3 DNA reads TGTGCCACCTGGGACGGACTTCACTATTATAAGAAACTCTTT. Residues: CATWDGLHYYKKLF.

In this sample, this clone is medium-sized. The CDR3 reads CATWDGPLTGYKKLF. CDR3 coding DNA: TGTGCCACCTGGGATGGGCCCTTAACTGGTTATAAGAAACTCTTT. This rearrangement joins TRGV4 to TRGJ1 or TRGJ2. As TCRdb names no J gene, one was assigned here on the basis of a DNA match to germline. This CDR3 has 15 residues. V shed 0 bases and J 6 bases; nucleotides not matched to a gene: 11. Per germline, CDR1 EGSTGY and CDR2 YDSYTSSV.

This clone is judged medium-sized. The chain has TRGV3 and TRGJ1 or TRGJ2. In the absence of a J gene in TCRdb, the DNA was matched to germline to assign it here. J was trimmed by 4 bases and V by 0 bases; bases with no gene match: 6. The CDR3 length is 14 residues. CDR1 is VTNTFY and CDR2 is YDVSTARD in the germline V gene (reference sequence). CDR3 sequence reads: CATWDRRTYYKKLF. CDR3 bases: TGTGCCACCTGGGACAGGCGGACGTATTATAAGAAACTCTTT.

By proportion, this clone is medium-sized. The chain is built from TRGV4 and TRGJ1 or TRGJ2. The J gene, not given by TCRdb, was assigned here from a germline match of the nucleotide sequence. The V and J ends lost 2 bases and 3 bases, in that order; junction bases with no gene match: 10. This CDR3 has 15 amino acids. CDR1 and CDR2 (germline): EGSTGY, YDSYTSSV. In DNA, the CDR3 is TGTGCCACCTGGGATGTGCAGGATTTTTATTATAAGAAACTCTTT. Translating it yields CATWDVQDFYYKKLF.

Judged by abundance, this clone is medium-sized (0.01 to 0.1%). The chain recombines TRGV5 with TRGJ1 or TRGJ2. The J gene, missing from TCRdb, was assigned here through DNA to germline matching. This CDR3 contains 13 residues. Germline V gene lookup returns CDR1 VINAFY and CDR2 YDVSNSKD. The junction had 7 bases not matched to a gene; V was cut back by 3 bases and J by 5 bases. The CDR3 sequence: CATWDPRNYKKLF. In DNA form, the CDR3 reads TGTGCCACCTGGGACCCACGTAATTATAAGAAACTCTTT.

CDR3 bases: TGTGCCACCTGGGACGGCCGAGGGGTTGGGCAAAAAATCAAGGTATTT. Encoded protein: CATWDGRGVGQKIKVF. V usage is TRGV2 and J usage is TRGJP. Since TCRdb gives no J gene, matching the DNA to germline was used here to assign it. The germline CDR1 and CDR2 sequences are EGSNGY and YDSYNSKV. V lost 1 base and J lost 17; bases outside the gene matches: 14. There are 16 residues in the CDR3.

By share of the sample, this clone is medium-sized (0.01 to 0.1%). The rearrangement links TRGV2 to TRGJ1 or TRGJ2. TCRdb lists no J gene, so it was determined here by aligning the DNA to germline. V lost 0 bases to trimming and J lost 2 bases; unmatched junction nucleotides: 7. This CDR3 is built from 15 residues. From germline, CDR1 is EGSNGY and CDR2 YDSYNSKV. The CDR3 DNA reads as TGTGCCACCTGGGACGGGATCGGGTATTATTATAAGAAACTCTTT. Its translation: CATWDGIGYYYKKLF.

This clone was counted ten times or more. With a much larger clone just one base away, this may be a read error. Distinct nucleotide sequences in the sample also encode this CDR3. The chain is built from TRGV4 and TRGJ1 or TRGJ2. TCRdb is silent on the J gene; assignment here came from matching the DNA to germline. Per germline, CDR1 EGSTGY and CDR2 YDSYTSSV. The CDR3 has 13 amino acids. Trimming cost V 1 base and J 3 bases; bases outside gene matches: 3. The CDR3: CATWDGPYYKKLF. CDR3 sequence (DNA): TGTGCCACCTGGGATGGCCCTTATTATAAGAAACTCTTT.

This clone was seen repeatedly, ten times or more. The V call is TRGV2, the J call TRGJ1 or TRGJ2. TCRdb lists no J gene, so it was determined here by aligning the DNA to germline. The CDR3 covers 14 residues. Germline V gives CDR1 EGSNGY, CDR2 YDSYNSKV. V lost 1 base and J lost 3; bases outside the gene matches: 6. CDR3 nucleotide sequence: TGTGCCACCTGGGACGGTCCCCCTTATTATAAGAAACTCTTT. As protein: CATWDGPPYYKKLF.

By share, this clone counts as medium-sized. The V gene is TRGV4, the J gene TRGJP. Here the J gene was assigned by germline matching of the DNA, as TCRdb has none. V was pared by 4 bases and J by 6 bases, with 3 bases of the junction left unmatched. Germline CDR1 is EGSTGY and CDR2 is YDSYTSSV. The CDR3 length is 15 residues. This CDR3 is CATWDPELGKKIKVF. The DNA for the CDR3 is TGTGCCACCTGGGACCCAGAGTTGGGCAAAAAAATCAAGGTATTT.

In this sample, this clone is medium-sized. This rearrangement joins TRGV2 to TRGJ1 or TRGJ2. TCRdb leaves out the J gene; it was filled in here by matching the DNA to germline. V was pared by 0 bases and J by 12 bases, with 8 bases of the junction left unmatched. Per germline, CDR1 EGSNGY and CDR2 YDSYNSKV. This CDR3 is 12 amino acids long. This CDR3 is CATWDGPRAKLF. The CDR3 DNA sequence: TGTGCCACCTGGGACGGGCCGCGGGCGAAACTCTTT.

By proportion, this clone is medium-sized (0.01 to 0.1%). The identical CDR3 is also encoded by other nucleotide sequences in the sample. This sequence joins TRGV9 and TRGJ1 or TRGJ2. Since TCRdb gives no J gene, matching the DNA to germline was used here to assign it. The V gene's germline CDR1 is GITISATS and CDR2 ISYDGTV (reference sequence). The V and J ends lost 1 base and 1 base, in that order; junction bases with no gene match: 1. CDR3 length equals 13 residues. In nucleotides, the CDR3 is TGTGCCTTGTGGGAGGTTAATTATTATAAGAAACTCTTT. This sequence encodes CALWEVNYYKKLF.

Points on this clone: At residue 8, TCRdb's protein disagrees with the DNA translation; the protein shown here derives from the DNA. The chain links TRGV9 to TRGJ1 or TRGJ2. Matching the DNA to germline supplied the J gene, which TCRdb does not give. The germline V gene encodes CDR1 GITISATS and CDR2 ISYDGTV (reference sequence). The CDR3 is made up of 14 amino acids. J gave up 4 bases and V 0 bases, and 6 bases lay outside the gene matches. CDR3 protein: CALWEVREYYKKLF. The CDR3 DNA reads TGTGCCTTGTGGGAGGTGAGAGAGTATTATAAGAAACTCTTT.

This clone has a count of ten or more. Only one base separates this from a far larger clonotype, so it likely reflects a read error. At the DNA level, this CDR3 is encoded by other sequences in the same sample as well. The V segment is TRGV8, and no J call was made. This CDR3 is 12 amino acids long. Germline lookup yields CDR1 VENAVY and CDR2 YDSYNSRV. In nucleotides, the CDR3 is TGTGCCACCTGGAAATTTTATTATAAGAAACTTTTT. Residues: CATWKFYYKKLF.

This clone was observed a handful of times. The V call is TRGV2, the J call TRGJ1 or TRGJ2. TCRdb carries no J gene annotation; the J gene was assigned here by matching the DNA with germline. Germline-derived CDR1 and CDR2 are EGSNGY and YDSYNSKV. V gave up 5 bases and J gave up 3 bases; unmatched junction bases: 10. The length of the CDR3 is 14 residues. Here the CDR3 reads CATWARAGYYKKLF. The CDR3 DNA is TGTGCCACCTGGGCCAGGGCAGGTTATTATAAGAAACTCTTT.

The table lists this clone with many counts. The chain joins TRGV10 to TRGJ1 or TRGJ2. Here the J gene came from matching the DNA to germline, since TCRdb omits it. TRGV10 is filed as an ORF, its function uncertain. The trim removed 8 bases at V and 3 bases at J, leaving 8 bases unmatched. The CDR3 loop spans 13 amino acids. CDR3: CAAWDLPYYKKLF. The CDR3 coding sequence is TGTGCTGCGTGGGACCTCCCTTATTATAAGAAACTCTTT.

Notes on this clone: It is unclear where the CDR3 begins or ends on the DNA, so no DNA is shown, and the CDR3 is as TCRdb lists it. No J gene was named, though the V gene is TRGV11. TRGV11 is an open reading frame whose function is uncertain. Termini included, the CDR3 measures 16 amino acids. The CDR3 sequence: CTTVPAGLTTGWFKIF.

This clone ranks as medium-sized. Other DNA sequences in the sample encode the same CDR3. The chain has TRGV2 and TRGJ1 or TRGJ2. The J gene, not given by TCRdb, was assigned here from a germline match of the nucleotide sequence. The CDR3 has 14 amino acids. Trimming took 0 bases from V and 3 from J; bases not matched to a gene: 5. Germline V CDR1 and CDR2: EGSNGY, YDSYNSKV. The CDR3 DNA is TGTGCCACCTGGGACGGGCCAGGTTATTATAAGAAACTCTTT. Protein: CATWDGPGYYKKLF.